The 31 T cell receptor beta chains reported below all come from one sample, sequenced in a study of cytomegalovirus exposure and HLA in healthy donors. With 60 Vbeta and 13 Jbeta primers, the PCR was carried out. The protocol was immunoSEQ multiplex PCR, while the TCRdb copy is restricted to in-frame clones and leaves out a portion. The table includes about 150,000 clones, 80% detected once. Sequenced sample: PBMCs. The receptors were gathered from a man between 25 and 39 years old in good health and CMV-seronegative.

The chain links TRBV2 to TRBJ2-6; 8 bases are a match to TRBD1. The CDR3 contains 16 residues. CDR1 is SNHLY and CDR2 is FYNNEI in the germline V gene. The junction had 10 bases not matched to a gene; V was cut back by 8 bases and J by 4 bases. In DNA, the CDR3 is TGTGCCAGCGGGGACAGGCCCTCGTGGGGGGCCAACGTCCTGACTTTC. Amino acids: CASGDRPSWGANVLTF. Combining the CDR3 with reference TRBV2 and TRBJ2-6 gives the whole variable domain EPEVTQTPSHQVTQMGQEVILRCVPISNHLYFYWYRQILGQKVEFLVSFYNNEISEKSEIFDDQFSVERPDGSNFTLKIRSTKLEDSAMYFCASGDRPSWGANVLTFGAGSRLTVL.

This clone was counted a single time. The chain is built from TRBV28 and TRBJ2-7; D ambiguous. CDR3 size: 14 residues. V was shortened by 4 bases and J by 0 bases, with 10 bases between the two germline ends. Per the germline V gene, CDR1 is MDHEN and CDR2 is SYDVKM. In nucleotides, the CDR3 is TGTGCCAGCAGTTCGACACCTTACTCCTACGAGCAGTACTTC. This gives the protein CASSSTPYSYEQYF.

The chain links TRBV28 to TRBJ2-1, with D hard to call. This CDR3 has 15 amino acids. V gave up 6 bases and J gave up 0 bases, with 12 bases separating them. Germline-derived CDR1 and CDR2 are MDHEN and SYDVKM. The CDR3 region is CASRLSRSSYNEQFF. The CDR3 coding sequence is TGTGCCAGCAGGCTGTCGCGGAGCTCCTACAATGAGCAGTTCTTC.

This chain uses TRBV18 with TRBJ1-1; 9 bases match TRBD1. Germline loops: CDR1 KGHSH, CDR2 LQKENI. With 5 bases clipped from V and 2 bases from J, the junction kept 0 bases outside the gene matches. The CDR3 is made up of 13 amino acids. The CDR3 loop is CASSTGGNTEAFF. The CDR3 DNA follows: TGTGCCAGCTCAACAGGGGGCAACACTGAAGCTTTCTTT.

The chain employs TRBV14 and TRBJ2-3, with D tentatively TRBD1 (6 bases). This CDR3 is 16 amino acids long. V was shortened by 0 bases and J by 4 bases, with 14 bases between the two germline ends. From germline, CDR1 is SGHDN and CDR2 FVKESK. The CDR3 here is CASSQEEGRGADTQYF. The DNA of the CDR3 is TGTGCCAGCAGCCAAGAAGAAGGCAGGGGTGCAGATACGCAGTATTTT.

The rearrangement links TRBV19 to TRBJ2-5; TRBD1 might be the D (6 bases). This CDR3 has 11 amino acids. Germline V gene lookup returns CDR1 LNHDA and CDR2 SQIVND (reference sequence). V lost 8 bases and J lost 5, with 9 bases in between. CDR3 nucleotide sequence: TGTGCCAGTTCAGACAGGGAGACCCAGTACTTC. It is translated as CASSDRETQYF.

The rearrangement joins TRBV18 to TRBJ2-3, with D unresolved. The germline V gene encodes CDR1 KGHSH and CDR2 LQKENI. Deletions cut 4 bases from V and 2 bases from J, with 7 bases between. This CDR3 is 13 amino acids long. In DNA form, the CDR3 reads TGTGCCAGCTCACAGCGTAACACAGATACGCAGTATTTT. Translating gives CASSQRNTDTQYF.

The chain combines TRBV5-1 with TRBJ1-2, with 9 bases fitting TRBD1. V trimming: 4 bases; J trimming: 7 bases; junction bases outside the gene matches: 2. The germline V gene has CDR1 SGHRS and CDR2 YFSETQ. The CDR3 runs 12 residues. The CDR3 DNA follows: TGCGCCAGCAGCCCGGACAGGGGTGGCTACACCTTC. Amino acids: CASSPDRGGYTF.

The CDR3 DNA follows: TGTGCCAGCAGTTTGACTCATTCTGCCTACGAGCAGTACTTC. It yields the protein CASSLTHSAYEQYF. The chain couples TRBV28 to TRBJ2-7; D gene uncertain. Germline V lookup: CDR1 MDHEN, CDR2 SYDVKM. The CDR3 is made up of 14 amino acids. V was shortened by 3 bases and J by 2 bases, with 11 bases between the two germline ends.

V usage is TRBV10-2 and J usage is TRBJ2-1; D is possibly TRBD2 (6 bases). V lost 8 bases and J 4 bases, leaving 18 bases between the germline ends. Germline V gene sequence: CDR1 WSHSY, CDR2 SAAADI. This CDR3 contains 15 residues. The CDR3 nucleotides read TGCGCCAGCGGAGGGAGGAGGGTGGGATACAATGAGCAGTTCTTC. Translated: CASGGRRVGYNEQFF.

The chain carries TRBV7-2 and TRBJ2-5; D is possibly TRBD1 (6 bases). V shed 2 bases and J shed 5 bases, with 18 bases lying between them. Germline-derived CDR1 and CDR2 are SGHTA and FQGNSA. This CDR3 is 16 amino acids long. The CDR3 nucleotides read TGTGCCAGCAGCTTATTTTGGGAACAGGGAAGGGAGACCCAGTACTTC. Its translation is CASSLFWEQGRETQYF. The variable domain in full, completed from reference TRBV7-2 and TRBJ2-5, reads GAGVSQSPSNKVTEKGKDVELRCDPISGHTALYWYRQSLGQGLEFLIYFQGNSAPDKSGLPSDRFSAERTGGSVSTLTIQRTQQEDSAVYLCASSLFWEQGRETQYFGPGTRLLVL.

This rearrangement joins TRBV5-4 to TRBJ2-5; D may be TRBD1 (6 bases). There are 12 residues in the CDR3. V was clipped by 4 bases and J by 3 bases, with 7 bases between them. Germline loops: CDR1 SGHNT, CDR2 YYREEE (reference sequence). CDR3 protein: CASSRDKETQYF. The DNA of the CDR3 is TGTGCCAGCAGCCGGGACAAAGAGACCCAGTACTTC. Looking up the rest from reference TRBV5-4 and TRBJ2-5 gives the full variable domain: ETGVTQSPTHLIKTRGQQVTLRCSSQSGHNTVSWYQQALGQGPQFIFQYYREEENGRGNFPPRFSGLQFPNYSSELNVNALELDDSALYLCASSRDKETQYFGPGTRLLVL.

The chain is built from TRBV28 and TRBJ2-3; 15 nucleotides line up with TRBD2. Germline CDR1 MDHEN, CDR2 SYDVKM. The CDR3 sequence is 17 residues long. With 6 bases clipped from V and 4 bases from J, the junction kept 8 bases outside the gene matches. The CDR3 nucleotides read TGTGCCAGCAGACCGGGACTAGCGGGAGGATGGCCAGATACGCAGTATTTT. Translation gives CASRPGLAGGWPDTQYF.

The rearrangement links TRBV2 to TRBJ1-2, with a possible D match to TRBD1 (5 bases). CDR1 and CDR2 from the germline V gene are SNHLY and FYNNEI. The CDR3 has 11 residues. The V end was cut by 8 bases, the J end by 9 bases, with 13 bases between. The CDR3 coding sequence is TGTGCCAGCGGGGAGGGGTTAAGCTACACCTTC. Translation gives CASGEGLSYTF.

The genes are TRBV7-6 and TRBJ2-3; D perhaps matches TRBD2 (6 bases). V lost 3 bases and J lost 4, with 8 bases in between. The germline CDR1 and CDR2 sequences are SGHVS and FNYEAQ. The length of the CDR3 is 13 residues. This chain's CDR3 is CASSLGLADTQYF. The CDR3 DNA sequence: TGTGCCAGCAGCTTGGGACTGGCAGATACGCAGTATTTT.

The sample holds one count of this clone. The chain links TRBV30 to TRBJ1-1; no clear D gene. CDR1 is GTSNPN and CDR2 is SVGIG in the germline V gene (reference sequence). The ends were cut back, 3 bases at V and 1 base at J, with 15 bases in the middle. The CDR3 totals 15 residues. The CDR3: CAWSGLREENTEAFF. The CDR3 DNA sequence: TGTGCCTGGAGCGGATTGAGGGAAGAGAACACTGAAGCTTTCTTT.

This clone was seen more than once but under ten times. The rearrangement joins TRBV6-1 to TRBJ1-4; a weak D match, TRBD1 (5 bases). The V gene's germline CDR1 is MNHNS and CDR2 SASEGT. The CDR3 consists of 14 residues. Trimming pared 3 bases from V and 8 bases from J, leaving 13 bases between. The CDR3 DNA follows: TGTGCCAGCAGTGATGGCAGGGTTGGAGAAAAACTGTTTTTT. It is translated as CASSDGRVGEKLFF.

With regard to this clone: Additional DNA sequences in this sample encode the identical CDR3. The CDR3 bases are TGTGCCAGCAGTTATGGGCTAGCGGGAAACAATGAGCAGTTCTTC. Its protein product is CASSYGLAGNNEQFF. The V gene is TRBV6-5, the J gene TRBJ2-1; 9 nucleotides agree with TRBD2. The CDR3 is 15 amino acids. After removal of 3 bases from V and 5 bases from J, the junction contained 5 bases not matched to a gene. The V gene's germline CDR1 is MNHEY and CDR2 SVGAGI.

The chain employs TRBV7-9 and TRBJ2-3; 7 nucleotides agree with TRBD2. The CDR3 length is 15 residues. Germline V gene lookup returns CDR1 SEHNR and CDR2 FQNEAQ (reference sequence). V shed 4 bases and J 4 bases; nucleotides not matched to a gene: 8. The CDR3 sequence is CASSSLGGSADTQYF. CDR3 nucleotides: TGTGCCAGCAGCTCACTAGGCGGGAGTGCAGATACGCAGTATTTT.

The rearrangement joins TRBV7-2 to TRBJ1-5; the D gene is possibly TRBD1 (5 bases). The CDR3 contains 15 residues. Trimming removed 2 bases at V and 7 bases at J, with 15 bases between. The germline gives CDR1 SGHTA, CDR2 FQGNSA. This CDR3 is CASSLTQGSWQPQHF. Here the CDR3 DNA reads TGTGCCAGCAGCTTAACTCAGGGATCGTGGCAGCCCCAGCATTTT.

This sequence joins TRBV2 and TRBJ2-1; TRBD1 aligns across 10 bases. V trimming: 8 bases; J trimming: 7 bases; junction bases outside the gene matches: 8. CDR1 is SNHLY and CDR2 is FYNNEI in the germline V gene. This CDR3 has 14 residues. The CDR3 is CASSPGQGRNEQFF. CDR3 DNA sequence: TGTGCCAGCTCACCGGGACAGGGGAGGAATGAGCAGTTCTTC.

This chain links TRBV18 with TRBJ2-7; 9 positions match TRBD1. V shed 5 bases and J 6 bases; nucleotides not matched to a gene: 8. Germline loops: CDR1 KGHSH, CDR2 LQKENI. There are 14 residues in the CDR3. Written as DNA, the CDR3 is TGTGCCAGCTCAGGGACAGGGTGGGGCCTCGAGCAGTACTTC. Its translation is CASSGTGWGLEQYF. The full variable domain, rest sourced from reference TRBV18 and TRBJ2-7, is NAGVMQNPRHLVRRRGQEARLRCSPMKGHSHVYWYRQLPEEGLKFMVYLQKENIIDESGMPKERFSAEFPKEGPSILRIQQVVRGDSAAYFCASSGTGWGLEQYFGPGTRLTVT.

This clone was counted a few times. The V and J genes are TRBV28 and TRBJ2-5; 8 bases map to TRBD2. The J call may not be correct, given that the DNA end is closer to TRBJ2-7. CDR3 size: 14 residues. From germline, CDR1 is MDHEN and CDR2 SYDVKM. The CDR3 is CASRIAGTRGEQYF. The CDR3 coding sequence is TGTGCCAGCAGGATTGCCGGGACTAGAGGCGAGCAGTACTTC.

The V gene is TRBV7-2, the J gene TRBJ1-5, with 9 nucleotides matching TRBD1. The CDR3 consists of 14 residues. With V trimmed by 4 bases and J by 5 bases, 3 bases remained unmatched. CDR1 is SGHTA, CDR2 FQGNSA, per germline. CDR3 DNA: TGTGCCAGCAGCTCCGACAGGGGGGATCAGCCCCAGCATTTT. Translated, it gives CASSSDRGDQPQHF.

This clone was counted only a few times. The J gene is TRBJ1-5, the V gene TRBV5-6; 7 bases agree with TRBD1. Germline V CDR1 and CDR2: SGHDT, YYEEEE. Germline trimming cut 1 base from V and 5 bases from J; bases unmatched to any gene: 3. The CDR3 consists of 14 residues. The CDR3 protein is CASSLTGVDQPQHF. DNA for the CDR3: TGTGCCAGCAGCTTGACAGGGGTGGATCAGCCCCAGCATTTT. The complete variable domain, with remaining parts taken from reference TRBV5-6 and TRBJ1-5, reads DAGVTQSPTHLIKTRGQQVTLRCSPKSGHDTVSWYQQALGQGPQFIFQYYEEEERQRGNFPDRFSGHQFPNYSSELNVNALLLGDSALYLCASSLTGVDQPQHFGDGTRLSIL.

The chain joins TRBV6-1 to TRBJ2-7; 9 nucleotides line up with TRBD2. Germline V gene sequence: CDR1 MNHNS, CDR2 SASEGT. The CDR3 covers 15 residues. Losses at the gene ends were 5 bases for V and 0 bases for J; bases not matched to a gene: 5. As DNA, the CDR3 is TGTGCCAGCAGTCCACTAGCGGGTAGCTCCTACGAGCAGTACTTC. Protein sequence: CASSPLAGSSYEQYF.

The CDR3 nucleotides are TGCGCCAGCAGCTTATCGCTAGGGGCCGGGGAGCTGTTTTTT. Its protein is CASSLSLGAGELFF. J is TRBJ2-2 and V is TRBV5-1; maybe TRBD1 (5 bases). Germline assignment: CDR1 SGHRS and CDR2 YFSETQ. V lost 2 bases and J 6 bases, leaving 11 bases between the germline ends. This CDR3 has 14 amino acids.

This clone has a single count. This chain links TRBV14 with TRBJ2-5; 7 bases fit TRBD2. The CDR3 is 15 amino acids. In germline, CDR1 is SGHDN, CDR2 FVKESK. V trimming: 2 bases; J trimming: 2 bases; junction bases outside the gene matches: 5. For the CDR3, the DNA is TGTGCCAGCAGCCAACCCGGGACTACACAAGAGACCCAGTACTTC. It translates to CASSQPGTTQETQYF.

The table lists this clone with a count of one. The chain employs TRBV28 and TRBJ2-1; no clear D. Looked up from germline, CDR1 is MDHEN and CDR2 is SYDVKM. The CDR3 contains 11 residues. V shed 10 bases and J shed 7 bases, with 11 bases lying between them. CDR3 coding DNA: TGTGCCATCACGACACCTAATGAGCAGTTCTTC. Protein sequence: CAITTPNEQFF.

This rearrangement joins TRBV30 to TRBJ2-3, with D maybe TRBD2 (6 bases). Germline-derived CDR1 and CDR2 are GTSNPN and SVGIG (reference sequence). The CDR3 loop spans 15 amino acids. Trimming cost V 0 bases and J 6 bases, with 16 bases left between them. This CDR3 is CAWSVQAARGDTQYF. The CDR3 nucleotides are TGTGCCTGGAGTGTACAAGCGGCCCGGGGGGATACGCAGTATTTT.

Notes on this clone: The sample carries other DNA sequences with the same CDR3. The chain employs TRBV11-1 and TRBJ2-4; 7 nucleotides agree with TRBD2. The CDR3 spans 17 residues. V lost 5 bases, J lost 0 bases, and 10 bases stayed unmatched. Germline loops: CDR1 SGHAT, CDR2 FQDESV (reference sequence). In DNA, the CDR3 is TGTGCCAGCAGCGTAACTCCGGGGAGGGAAGCCAAAAACATTCAGTACTTC. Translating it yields CASSVTPGREAKNIQYF.